Below, one T cell receptor beta chain is given with its context. Patients were aged 18 to 65, had disease duration under 2 months, and had newly diagnosed hyperthyroidism. Patients having uncontrolled infection, another autoimmune disease, pregnancy or lactation were not included. Clinical symptoms, serum thyroxine, TRAb, thyroid ultrasound and orbital computed tomography established diagnosis. Germline V lookup: CDR1 DFQATT, CDR2 SNEGSKA (reference sequence). Trimming cost V 6 bases and J 2 bases; bases outside gene matches: 17. The CDR3 runs 18 residues. This entry belongs to a study of T cells in Graves' hyperthyroidism and ophthalmopathy. Using RNA transcripts as the source, TCR beta CDR3 regions were amplified. An initial round of RT-PCR targeting the TCR CDR3 relied on the HTBI primer set. Using its own MiXCR run on the multiplex PCR reads, TCRdb lists one record per CDR3 protein. Here the sample spans hundreds of thousands of distinct CDR3 sequences, about two fifths being singletons.

Material for sequencing was blood. V and J are TRBV20-1 and TRBJ2-7; 12 bases align to TRBD2. The clonotype originates from a man younger than 35 with Graves' hyperthyroidism. CDR3 sequence (DNA): TGCAGTGCATTGGACGGAATAACCCTAGCGGGGGGGCCCTACGAGCAGTACTTC. Its protein product is CSALDGITLAGGPYEQYF.